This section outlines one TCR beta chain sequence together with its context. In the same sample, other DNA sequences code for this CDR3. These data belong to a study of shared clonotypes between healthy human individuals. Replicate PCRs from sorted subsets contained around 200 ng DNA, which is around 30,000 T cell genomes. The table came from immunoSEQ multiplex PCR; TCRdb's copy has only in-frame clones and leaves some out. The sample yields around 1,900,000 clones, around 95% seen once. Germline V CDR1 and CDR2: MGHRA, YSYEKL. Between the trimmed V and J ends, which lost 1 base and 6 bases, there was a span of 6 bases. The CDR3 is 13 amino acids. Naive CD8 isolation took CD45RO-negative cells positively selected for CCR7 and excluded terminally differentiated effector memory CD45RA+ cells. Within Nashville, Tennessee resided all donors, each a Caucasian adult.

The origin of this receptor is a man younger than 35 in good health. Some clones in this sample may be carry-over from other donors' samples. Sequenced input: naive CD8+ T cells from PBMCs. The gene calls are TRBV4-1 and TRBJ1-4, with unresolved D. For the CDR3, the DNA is TGCGCCAGCAGCCAAGTCGGAGATGAAAAACTGTTTTTT. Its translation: CASSQVGDEKLFF.